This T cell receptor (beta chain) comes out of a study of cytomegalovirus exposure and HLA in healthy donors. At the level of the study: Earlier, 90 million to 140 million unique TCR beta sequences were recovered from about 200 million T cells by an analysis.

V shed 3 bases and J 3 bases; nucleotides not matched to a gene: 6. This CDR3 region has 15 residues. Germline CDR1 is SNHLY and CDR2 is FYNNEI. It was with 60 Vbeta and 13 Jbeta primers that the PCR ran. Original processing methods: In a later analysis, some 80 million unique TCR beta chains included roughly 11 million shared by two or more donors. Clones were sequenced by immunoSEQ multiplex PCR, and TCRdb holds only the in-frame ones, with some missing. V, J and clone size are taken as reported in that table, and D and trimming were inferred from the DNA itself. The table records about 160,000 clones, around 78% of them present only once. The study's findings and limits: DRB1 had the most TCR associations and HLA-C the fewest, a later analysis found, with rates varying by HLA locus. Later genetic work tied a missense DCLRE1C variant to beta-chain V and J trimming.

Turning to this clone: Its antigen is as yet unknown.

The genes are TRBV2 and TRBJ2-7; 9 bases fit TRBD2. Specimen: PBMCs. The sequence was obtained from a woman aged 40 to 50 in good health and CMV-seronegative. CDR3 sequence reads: CASSEASGNYYEQYF. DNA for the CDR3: TGTGCCAGCAGTGAGGCTAGCGGGAACTACTACGAGCAGTACTTC.